Presented here are 30 T cell receptor beta chains from one specimen sequenced in a study of human T cells and chemical hapten exposure. MiXCR, run by TCRdb on the RACE reads, gives a single entry per CDR3 protein. This table holds fewer than 150,000 distinct CDR3 sequences, about 13% found once. As for time point: patch test 1, 2 weeks after DPC sensitization. Noted treatment: therapeutic diphenylcyclopropenone sensitization with weekly scalp DPC. The sample was whole blood, taken in connection with sensitization to the hapten diphenylcyclopropenone (DPC). The receptor set was obtained from a young man with alopecia areata. Some clones in this sample may be carry-over from other donors' samples.

This chain links TRBV11-3 with TRBJ2-3, with D perhaps TRBD2 (6 bases). Deletions cut 0 bases from V and 6 bases from J, with 7 bases between. Germline V gene lookup returns CDR1 SGHNT and CDR2 YENEEA. The CDR3 runs to 13 residues. DNA for the CDR3: TGTGCCAGCAGCTTAGATCGGGAGGATACGCAGTATTTT. Protein sequence: CASSLDREDTQYF.

Ten or more counts support this clonotype. This chain joins TRBV6-1 and TRBJ2-5, with 10 bases aligning to TRBD2. Losses at the gene ends were 7 bases for V and 4 bases for J; bases not matched to a gene: 6. The germline gives CDR1 MNHNS, CDR2 SASEGT. The CDR3 contains 14 residues. The CDR3 is CASKLSGGVETQYF. The CDR3 nucleotides are TGTGCCAGCAAGCTCAGCGGGGGGGTAGAGACCCAGTACTTC.

This clonotype turned up a few times. The chain links TRBV4-3 to TRBJ1-2, with D perhaps TRBD1 (5 bases). The germline V gene has CDR1 LGHNA and CDR2 YSLEER. Trimming took off 0 bases at V and 6 bases at J, with 14 bases between the two ends. This CDR3 has 15 amino acids. The CDR3 protein is CASSQEVNRRDGYTF. The CDR3 nucleotides read TGCGCCAGCAGCCAAGAAGTCAACAGGAGGGATGGCTACACCTTC.

The V call is TRBV18, the J call TRBJ1-5; D is uncertain. With 3 bases removed from V and 3 bases from J, the gap between germline ends came to 9 bases. Germline V lookup: CDR1 KGHSH, CDR2 LQKENI. This CDR3 comprises 14 residues. The CDR3 DNA reads as TGTGCCAGCTCACCCGGCGGGGACAATCAGCCCCAGCATTTT. Its protein product is CASSPGGDNQPQHF.

The V call is TRBV7-7, the J call TRBJ2-1; D not resolved. Germline CDR1 and CDR2: SSHAT and FNYEAQ (reference sequence). This CDR3 is built from 13 residues. V was clipped by 5 bases and J by 9 bases, with 14 bases between them. This CDR3 reads CASSAERLGEQFF. As DNA, the CDR3 is TGTGCCAGCAGCGCCGAGAGGTTGGGTGAGCAGTTCTTC.

This clonotype was counted between two and nine times. The V call is TRBV10-3, the J call TRBJ2-2; perhaps TRBD2 as D (5 bases). Germline V gene data show CDR1 as ENHRY and CDR2 as SYGVKD. The CDR3 sequence is 14 residues long. V dropped 4 bases and J dropped 1 base, with 7 bases sitting between them. The CDR3 sequence: CAISGERNTGELFF. CDR3 in DNA: TGTGCCATCAGTGGGGAGAGGAACACCGGGGAGCTGTTTTTT.

This clonotype has only a few counts. The chain uses TRBV29-1 and TRBJ2-7; D possibly matches TRBD1 or TRBD2 (5 bases each). V lost 3 bases to trimming and J lost 2 bases, with 5 bases between them. CDR1 and CDR2 (germline): SQVTM, ANQGSEA. This CDR3 comprises 11 residues. The CDR3 here is CSVEGAYEQYF. CDR3 nucleotide sequence: TGCAGCGTTGAGGGGGCCTACGAGCAGTACTTC.

This clonotype was seen a handful of times. The chain links TRBV20-1 to TRBJ1-5, with D tentatively TRBD1 (5 bases). This CDR3 is 15 amino acids long. Germline assignment: CDR1 DFQATT and CDR2 SNEGSKA (reference sequence). The V end was cut by 4 bases, the J end by 4 bases, with 17 bases between. The CDR3 bases are TGCAGTGCTACAACCCCCGGGACGGAAAATCAGCCCCAGCATTTT. Translation: CSATTPGTENQPQHF.

The chain combines TRBV28 with TRBJ2-3, with unresolved D. This CDR3 comprises 12 residues. The V and J ends lost 10 bases and 0 bases respectively, with 8 bases between them. Germline V lookup: CDR1 MDHEN, CDR2 SYDVKM. The CDR3 spells CATTTSTDTQYF. The CDR3 DNA sequence: TGTGCCACCACAACCAGCACAGATACGCAGTATTTT.

This clonotype has at least ten counts. The chain is built from TRBV11-2 and TRBJ2-7; no definite D call. This CDR3 is built from 15 residues. Germline lookup yields CDR1 SGHAT and CDR2 FQNNGV. V was trimmed by 0 bases and J by 2 bases, leaving 11 bases between them. The CDR3 sequence is CASSLDRSQTYEQYV. The CDR3 DNA follows: TGTGCCAGCAGCTTAGATCGATCACAAACCTACGAGCAGTACGTC.

This clonotype appeared many times. This chain joins TRBV20-1 and TRBJ1-5, with 9 nucleotides matching TRBD1. V lost 3 bases and J lost 6; bases outside the gene matches: 6. The CDR3 is 14 residues long. CDR1 DFQATT and CDR2 SNEGSKA come from the germline V gene (reference sequence). The CDR3 DNA follows: TGCAGTGCTAGGGGGACAGGGACAACTCAGCCCCAGCATTTT. It specifies CSARGTGTTQPQHF.

Only a few counts were recorded for this clonotype. The CDR3: CSGVTDTQYF. The DNA of the CDR3 is TGCAGCGGGGTCACAGATACGCAGTATTTT. This chain links TRBV29-1 with TRBJ2-3; D call uncertain. Germline CDR1 SQVTM, CDR2 ANQGSEA. V dropped 7 bases and J dropped 2 bases, with 4 bases sitting between them. The CDR3 spans 10 residues.

This clonotype was seen a handful of times. The chain links TRBV9 to TRBJ1-1, with a tentative D call TRBD1 (5 bases). The germline V and J ends were trimmed by 4 bases and 4 bases, with 14 bases remaining between them. Per germline, CDR1 SGDLS and CDR2 YYNGEE. This CDR3 is 14 amino acids long. Here the CDR3 reads CASSLSWGGTEAFF. CDR3 sequence (DNA): TGTGCCAGCAGCCTCTCGTGGGGGGGCACTGAAGCTTTCTTT.

The genes are TRBV11-2 and TRBJ2-5, with TRBD1 as a possible D gene (6 bases). The germline gives CDR1 SGHAT, CDR2 FQNNGV. Trimming cost V 6 bases and J 2 bases, with 19 bases left between them. The CDR3 loop spans 16 amino acids. This chain's CDR3 is CASRPLRGTKQETQYF. CDR3 nucleotides: TGTGCCAGCAGGCCCCTGAGGGGGACGAAGCAAGAGACCCAGTACTTC. The full variable domain, rest sourced from reference TRBV11-2 and TRBJ2-5, is EAGVAQSPRYKIIEKRQSVAFWCNPISGHATLYWYQQILGQGPKLLIQFQNNGVVDDSQLPKDRFSAERLKGVDSTLKIQPAKLEDSAVYLCASRPLRGTKQETQYFGPGTRLLVL.

V is TRBV20-1 and J is TRBJ2-3; 7 bases fit TRBD1. CDR3 length: 14 amino acids. V lost 5 bases, J lost 0 bases, and 5 bases stayed unmatched. Germline values: CDR1 DFQATT, CDR2 SNEGSKA (reference sequence). The CDR3 here is CSASHRGSTDTQYF. CDR3 DNA sequence: TGCAGTGCTTCCCACAGGGGTAGCACAGATACGCAGTATTTT.

This clonotype was picked up a small number of times. This chain connects TRBV18 to TRBJ1-1; D unresolved. Trimming removed 6 bases at V and 1 base at J, with 15 bases between. The germline V gene encodes CDR1 KGHSH and CDR2 LQKENI. The CDR3 covers 15 residues. The CDR3 spells CASSPGQKPNTEAFF. The CDR3 DNA is TGTGCCAGCTCTCCGGGCCAAAAGCCGAACACTGAAGCTTTCTTT.

This clonotype showed up just a few times. The chain has TRBV27 and TRBJ2-1, with TRBD2 matching 11 bases. J gave up 2 bases and V 5 bases, and 5 bases lay outside the gene matches. This CDR3 is 16 amino acids long. Germline assignment: CDR1 MNHEY and CDR2 SMNVEV (reference sequence). CDR3 nucleotide sequence: TGTGCCAGCAGTCCGGGGACTAGCGGCACCTACAATGAGCAGTTCTTC. This translates into CASSPGTSGTYNEQFF.

The gene calls are TRBV20-1 and TRBJ2-1; no clear D. CDR1 is DFQATT, CDR2 SNEGSKA, per germline (reference sequence). This CDR3 is built from 11 residues. Trimming removed 5 bases at V and 4 bases at J, with 6 bases between. The DNA for the CDR3 is TGCAGTGCTTCCGAGTACAATGAGCAGTTCTTC. Its protein product is CSASEYNEQFF.

The rearrangement uses TRBV5-6 and TRBJ2-5; D not resolved. V lost 4 bases and J 2 bases, leaving 15 bases between the germline ends. CDR3 length equals 15 residues. Germline V lookup: CDR1 SGHDT, CDR2 YYEEEE. The CDR3 sequence: CASSTLLGIQETQYF. The CDR3 nucleotides read TGTGCCAGCAGCACACTGTTAGGTATTCAAGAGACCCAGTACTTC.

The V gene is TRBV12-3 or TRBV12-4, the J gene TRBJ2-1; D is uncertain. V shed 6 bases and J shed 4 bases, with 16 bases lying between them. The CDR3 sequence is 15 residues long. As DNA, the CDR3 is TGTGCCAGCAGAGAAATAGAAGGCGGATACAATGAGCAGTTCTTC. Protein product: CASREIEGGYNEQFF.

In its sample, this clonotype was seen many times. The J gene is TRBJ1-2, the V gene TRBV4-1, with D possibly being TRBD1 (6 bases). CDR1 and CDR2 (germline): MGHRA, YSYEKL. V was shortened by 2 bases and J by 0 bases, with 13 bases between the two germline ends. The CDR3 runs to 16 residues. CDR3 sequence (DNA): TGCGCCAGCAGCCAACCGACACAGGGCTCTAACTATGGCTACACCTTC. It encodes CASSQPTQGSNYGYTF.

V is TRBV12-3 or TRBV12-4 and J is TRBJ2-4, with 8 nucleotides matching TRBD1. This CDR3 is built from 16 residues. The ends lost 5 bases at V and 2 bases at J; junction bases unmatched: 8. CDR3 amino acids: CASSLQGALTKNIQYF. The CDR3 region has the DNA TGTGCCAGCAGTCTTCAGGGGGCGCTGACCAAAAACATTCAGTACTTC.

The rearrangement uses TRBV11-2 and TRBJ2-3, with 7 bases fitting TRBD1. There are 18 residues in the CDR3. CDR1 SGHAT and CDR2 FQNNGV come from the germline V gene. With 5 bases clipped from V and 1 base from J, the junction kept 15 bases outside the gene matches. CDR3 region: CASSPLPLRGQGTDTQYF. CDR3 nucleotide sequence: TGTGCCAGCAGCCCCCTTCCTTTAAGGGGGCAAGGCACAGATACGCAGTATTTT.

The table lists this clonotype with a few counts. This chain joins TRBV7-6 and TRBJ2-2, with D maybe TRBD2 (5 bases). Germline V gene lookup returns CDR1 SGHVS and CDR2 FNYEAQ. This CDR3 spans 17 amino acids. V lost 1 base and J 3 bases, leaving 15 bases between the germline ends. The chain's CDR3 is CASSLVLEGTDTGELFF. As DNA, the CDR3 is TGTGCCAGCAGCTTAGTTCTTGAGGGTACGGACACCGGGGAGCTGTTTTTT.

This clonotype was recorded a few times. The V gene is TRBV20-1, the J gene TRBJ2-7, with a tentative D call TRBD2 (6 bases). This CDR3 has 13 amino acids. V shed 1 base and J shed 2 bases, with 9 bases lying between them. CDR1 and CDR2 (germline): DFQATT, SNEGSKA (reference sequence). The CDR3 reads CSARAWRAYEQYV. CDR3 DNA sequence: TGCAGTGCTAGAGCTTGGAGGGCCTACGAGCAGTACGTC.

This chain joins TRBV7-3 and TRBJ1-1, with D perhaps matching TRBD1 (5 bases). The CDR3 is made up of 15 amino acids. With 1 base removed from V and 2 bases from J, the gap between germline ends came to 11 bases. Germline V lookup: CDR1 SGHTA, CDR2 FQGTGA. In DNA form, the CDR3 reads TGTGCCAGCAGCTTAAATGCAGGGATCAACACTGAAGCTTTCTTT. This encodes CASSLNAGINTEAFF.

This clonotype turned up a few times. The chain employs TRBV25-1 and TRBJ1-1, with D hard to call. This CDR3 is 11 amino acids long. Trimming cost V 5 bases and J 11 bases, with 12 bases left between them. Germline CDR1 reads MGHDK; CDR2 reads SYGVNS. For the CDR3, the DNA is TGTGCCAGCAGTTTAAAAACGGTTGCTTTCTTT. Its translation is CASSLKTVAFF.

This clonotype has just one count. The chain joins TRBV29-1 to TRBJ1-5; D not certain. The CDR3 loop spans 13 amino acids. From germline, CDR1 is SQVTM and CDR2 ANQGSEA. The V gene lost 7 bases and the J gene lost 5 bases, with 15 bases spanning the gap. CDR3 bases: TGCAGCGCTACAACCTACAGCGATCAGCCCCAGCATTTT. Translated: CSATTYSDQPQHF.

This clonotype appeared a few times. This sequence joins TRBV7-6 and TRBJ2-7; unclear D gene. The CDR3 runs 13 residues. V was shortened by 1 base and J by 0 bases, with 4 bases between the two germline ends. CDR1 SGHVS and CDR2 FNYEAQ come from the germline V gene. The CDR3 loop is CASSLGASYEQYV. CDR3 sequence (DNA): TGTGCCAGCAGCTTAGGTGCCTCCTACGAGCAGTACGTC.

This clonotype came up many times. V usage is TRBV4-1 and J usage is TRBJ2-5, with 10 bases identical to TRBD2. The length of the CDR3 is 17 residues. The germline V gene has CDR1 MGHRA and CDR2 YSYEKL. Germline trimming cut 0 bases from V and 4 bases from J; bases unmatched to any gene: 8. The CDR3 nucleotides are TGCGCCAGCAGCCAAGATCGTACTAGCGGGGTAAGAGAGACCCAGTACTTC. This sequence encodes CASSQDRTSGVRETQYF.